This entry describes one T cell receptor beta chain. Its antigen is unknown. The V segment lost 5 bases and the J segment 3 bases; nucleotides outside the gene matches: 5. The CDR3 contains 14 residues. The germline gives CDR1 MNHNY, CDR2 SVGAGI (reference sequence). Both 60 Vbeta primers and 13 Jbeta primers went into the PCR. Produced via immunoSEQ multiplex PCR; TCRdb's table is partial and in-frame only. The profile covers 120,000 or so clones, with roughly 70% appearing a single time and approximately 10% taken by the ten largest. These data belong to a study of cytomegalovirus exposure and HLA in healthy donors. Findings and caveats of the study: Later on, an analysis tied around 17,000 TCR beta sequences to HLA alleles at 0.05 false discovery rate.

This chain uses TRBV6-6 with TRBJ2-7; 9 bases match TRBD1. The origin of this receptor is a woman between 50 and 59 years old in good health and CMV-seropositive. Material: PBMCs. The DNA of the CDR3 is TGTGCCAGCAGTCAAGTGGGACAGGGCTACGAGCAGTACTTC. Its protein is CASSQVGQGYEQYF.